The 20 T cell receptor beta chains presented below share a single source sample, sequenced in a study of T-cell reconstitution after alpha-beta-depleted transplantation in children. Construction of the TCRbeta library involved unique molecular identifiers. TCRdb re-analysed the PCR reads in MiXCR, keeping a single row per CDR3 protein. The sample has about 340,000 distinct CDR3 sequences; under 20% are singletons. Sequences were derived from PBMCs, mostly from graft donor cells, sampled 360 days after TCRalphabeta/CD19-depleted stem cell transplant. The receptors come from a male patient between 2 and 10 years old who had a stem cell transplant for acute lymphoblastic leukemia, so the T cells may come from the graft donor.

Many counts were recorded for this clonotype. The CDR3 here is CSVVASVYNEQFF. The CDR3, as DNA: TGCAGCGTTGTGGCTAGCGTTTACAATGAGCAGTTCTTC. J is TRBJ2-1 and V is TRBV29-1; possible D gene TRBD2, 6 bases. V gave up 4 bases and J gave up 4 bases, with 11 bases separating them. The CDR3 consists of 13 residues. Germline V lookup: CDR1 SQVTM, CDR2 ANQGSEA.

There are many counts of this clonotype. This sequence joins TRBV12-3 or TRBV12-4 and TRBJ2-1; D is ambiguous. V dropped 6 bases and J dropped 4 bases, with 10 bases sitting between them. The CDR3 sequence is 13 residues long. The chain's CDR3 is CASSPDSYNEQFF. As DNA, the CDR3 is TGTGCCAGCAGCCCCGACTCGTACAATGAGCAGTTCTTC.

This clonotype appeared many times. The genes are TRBV20-1 and TRBJ2-7, with D unclear. The CDR3 runs 14 residues. Trimming left V 2 bases short and J 5 bases short, with 16 bases between. From germline, CDR1 is DFQATT and CDR2 SNEGSKA (reference sequence). In DNA, the CDR3 is TGCAGTGCTAGACCCTCTGCTAGACGAGACGAGCAGTACTTC. It yields the protein CSARPSARRDEQYF.

The gene calls are TRBV6-1 and TRBJ2-7; D assignment may be TRBD1 or TRBD2 (5 bases each). This CDR3 spans 14 amino acids. Germline CDR1 MNHNS, CDR2 SASEGT. V dropped 5 bases and J dropped 4 bases, with 15 bases sitting between them. CDR3 DNA sequence: TGTGCCAGCAGTCCCGGAGGCAGGGAGTACGAGCAGTACTTC. Translating it yields CASSPGGREYEQYF.

This chain links TRBV4-3 with TRBJ2-1, with 7 bases that match TRBD2. Germline CDR1 LGHNA, CDR2 YSLEER. The CDR3 covers 16 residues. Trimming took 0 bases from V and 5 from J; bases not matched to a gene: 7. The CDR3 sequence: CASSQEGGTPHNEQFF. CDR3 coding DNA: TGCGCCAGCAGCCAAGAGGGGGGGACCCCTCACAATGAGCAGTTCTTC.

The sample holds a few counts of this clonotype. The chain joins TRBV12-3 or TRBV12-4 to TRBJ2-7; D not certain. V was pared by 3 bases and J by 3 bases, with 12 bases between. The CDR3 loop spans 14 amino acids. CDR3 loop: CASSFDSSYYEQYF. For the CDR3, the DNA is TGTGCCAGCAGTTTCGATAGCTCCTACTACGAGCAGTACTTC.

This clonotype was observed a few times. V gene TRBV21-1 combines with J gene TRBJ2-7; the table's D call TRBD1 went unverified against the DNA. TRBV21-1 is a documented pseudogene. The CDR3 sequence is 18 residues long. The CDR3 DNA reads as TGTGCCAGCAGCAAAGAGAGACGGCCCACAGGGGCCTCCTACGAGCAGTACTTC. Translated, it gives CASSKERRPTGASYEQYF.

The chain carries TRBV29-1 and TRBJ2-3; perhaps D is TRBD1 or TRBD2 (5 bases each). The CDR3 totals 13 residues. Trimming left V 3 bases short and J 7 bases short, with 14 bases between. The germline V gene has CDR1 SQVTM and CDR2 ANQGSEA. CDR3 nucleotide sequence: TGCAGCGTTGAGGCCGGGGCCCTAAATACGCAGTATTTT. Its protein product is CSVEAGALNTQYF.

This clonotype was detected only a few times. CDR3 nucleotides: TGTGCCAGCAGCCGTCGGGGAGGCTCTAGCTCCTACAATGAGCAGTTCTTC. Translating gives CASSRRGGSSSYNEQFF. The chain joins TRBV5-6 to TRBJ2-1; D may be TRBD2 (6 bases). V was clipped by 4 bases and J by 0 bases, with 17 bases between them. The CDR3 contains 17 residues. Germline lookup yields CDR1 SGHDT and CDR2 YYEEEE.

This clonotype was counted between two and nine times. The rearrangement joins TRBV10-3 to TRBJ2-7; D is undetermined. Germline V gives CDR1 ENHRY, CDR2 SYGVKD. The CDR3 length is 11 residues. Deletions cut 6 bases from V and 2 bases from J, with 5 bases between. For the CDR3, the DNA is TGTGCCATCAGCGGTACCTACGAGCAGTACTTC. This codes for CAISGTYEQYF.

The chain has TRBV2 and TRBJ2-1; D remains unclear. The CDR3 loop spans 18 amino acids. V was trimmed by 3 bases and J by 5 bases, leaving 23 bases between them. Per the germline V gene, CDR1 is SNHLY and CDR2 is FYNNEI. The CDR3 protein is CASSEYPFGDSAHNEQFF. CDR3 coding DNA: TGTGCCAGCAGTGAGTACCCGTTTGGGGATTCGGCTCACAATGAGCAGTTCTTC.

The genes are TRBV18 and TRBJ2-7; the D gene is possibly TRBD2 (6 bases). This CDR3 has 14 amino acids. The germline V gene encodes CDR1 KGHSH and CDR2 LQKENI. Trimming took 3 bases from V and 4 from J, leaving 13 bases between them. Here the CDR3 reads CASSPGVSGYEQYF. The CDR3 nucleotides are TGTGCCAGCTCACCTGGGGTTAGCGGTTACGAGCAGTACTTC.

This clonotype has more than one count but fewer than ten. This chain uses TRBV6-5 with TRBJ2-1; D unclear. Germline V lookup: CDR1 MNHEY, CDR2 SVGAGI. The CDR3 contains 15 residues. Trimming took off 0 bases at V and 8 bases at J, with 14 bases between the two ends. CDR3 sequence: CASSYSVGIQDEQFF. CDR3 DNA: TGTGCCAGCAGTTACTCCGTAGGAATTCAAGATGAGCAGTTCTTC.

This clonotype appeared a few times. The CDR3: CASSLALGPRLAGRQETQYF. For the CDR3, the DNA is TGTGCCAGCAGTTTAGCGCTAGGTCCCCGACTAGCGGGACGACAAGAGACCCAGTACTTC. The V gene is TRBV12-3 or TRBV12-4, the J gene TRBJ2-5, with TRBD2 identical over 11 bases. V trimming: 0 bases; J trimming: 2 bases; junction bases outside the gene matches: 14. The CDR3 spans 20 residues.

There are a few counts of this clonotype. This sequence joins TRBV29-1 and TRBJ2-1, with TRBD2 matching over 12 bases. The V and J ends lost 6 bases and 16 bases, in that order; junction bases with no gene match: 10. The CDR3 is made up of 12 amino acids. CDR1 is SQVTM, CDR2 ANQGSEA, per germline. CDR3 sequence reads: CSVKPSGRAAFF. Written as DNA, the CDR3 is TGCAGCGTGAAACCTAGCGGGAGGGCCGCCTTCTTC.

In its sample, this clonotype was seen many times. The chain carries TRBV28 and TRBJ2-5; no clear D gene. Trimming removed 7 bases at V and 5 bases at J, with 14 bases between. The CDR3 covers 13 residues. Germline V gene lookup returns CDR1 MDHEN and CDR2 SYDVKM. CDR3 protein: CASKPNAMETQYF. In nucleotides, the CDR3 is TGTGCCAGCAAACCGAACGCGATGGAGACCCAGTACTTC.

V is TRBV4-3 and J is TRBJ2-7; 11 bases map to TRBD1. Germline V gene data show CDR1 as LGHNA and CDR2 as YSLEER. With V trimmed by 3 bases and J by 3 bases, 4 bases remained unmatched. The CDR3 consists of 15 residues. The CDR3 bases are TGCGCCAGCAGCCACCTGGGGACAGGGGGCTACGAGCAGTACTTC. This gives the protein CASSHLGTGGYEQYF.

The rearrangement uses TRBV5-1 and TRBJ2-1; D is unclear. From germline, CDR1 is SGHRS and CDR2 YFSETQ. V was clipped by 0 bases and J by 5 bases, with 12 bases between them. The CDR3 is 15 residues long. CDR3 sequence: CASSLGGMANNEQFF. The CDR3 DNA is TGCGCCAGCAGCTTGGGAGGTATGGCTAACAATGAGCAGTTCTTC.

The rearrangement joins TRBV12-3 or TRBV12-4 to TRBJ2-7; D gene unclear. This CDR3 region has 12 residues. Trimming shortened V by 0 bases and J by 6 bases, and 6 bases separated the two germline ends. CDR3 nucleotide sequence: TGTGCCAGCAGTTTAGCTGCCGGCGAGCAGTACTTC. It translates to CASSLAAGEQYF.

There are many counts of this clonotype. The chain recombines TRBV6-2 or TRBV6-3 with TRBJ2-5, with D possibly matching TRBD1 (5 bases). Germline loops: CDR1 MNHEY, CDR2 SVGEGT. V was shortened by 2 bases and J by 3 bases, with 10 bases between the two germline ends. The CDR3 covers 14 residues. The CDR3 spells CASSYPTAKETQYF. The CDR3 region has the DNA TGTGCCAGCAGTTACCCGACAGCTAAAGAGACCCAGTACTTC.